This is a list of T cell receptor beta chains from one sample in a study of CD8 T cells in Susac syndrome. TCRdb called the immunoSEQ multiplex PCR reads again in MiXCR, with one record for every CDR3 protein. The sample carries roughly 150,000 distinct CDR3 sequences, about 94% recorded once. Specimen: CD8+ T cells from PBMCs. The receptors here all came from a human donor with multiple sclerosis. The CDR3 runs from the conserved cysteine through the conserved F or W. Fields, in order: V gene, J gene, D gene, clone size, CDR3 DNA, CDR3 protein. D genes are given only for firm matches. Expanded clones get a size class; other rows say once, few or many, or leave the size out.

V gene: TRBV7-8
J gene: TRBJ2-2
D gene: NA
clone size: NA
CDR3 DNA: TGTGCCAGCAGGGCGACAGTCTCAGGGTGGACCGGGGAGCTGTTTTTT
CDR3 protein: CASRATVSGWTGELFF

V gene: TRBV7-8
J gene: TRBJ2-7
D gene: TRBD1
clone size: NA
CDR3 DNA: TGTGCCAGCAGCTTAGAAGTGGGTGGGACAGCAGACGAGCAGTACTTC
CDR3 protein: CASSLEVGGTADEQYF

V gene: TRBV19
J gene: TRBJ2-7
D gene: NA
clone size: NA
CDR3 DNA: TGTGCCAGTAATTCGGGACACAGCTCCTACGAGCAGTACTTC
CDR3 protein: CASNSGHSSYEQYF

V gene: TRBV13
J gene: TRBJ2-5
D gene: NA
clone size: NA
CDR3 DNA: TGTGCCAGCAGCCCTGGAAGGTCGAAGACCCAGTACTTC
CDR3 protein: CASSPGRSKTQYF

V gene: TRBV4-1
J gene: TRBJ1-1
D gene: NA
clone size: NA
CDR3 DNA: TGCGCCAGCAGCCAAGTCGGCAGCAGTGAAGCTTTCTTT
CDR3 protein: CASSQVGSSEAFF

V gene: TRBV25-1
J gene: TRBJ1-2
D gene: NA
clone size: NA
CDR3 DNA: TGTGCCAGCAGTGACGGCGGGACTTATGGCTACACCTTC
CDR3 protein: CASSDGGTYGYTF

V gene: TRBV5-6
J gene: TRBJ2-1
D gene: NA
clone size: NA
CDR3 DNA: TGTGCCAGCAGCTGGGTCGGCTTTGAGCAGTTCTTC
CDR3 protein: CASSWVGFEQFF

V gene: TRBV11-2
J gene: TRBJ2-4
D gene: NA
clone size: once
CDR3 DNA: TGTGCCAGCAGCTGGGGGGAAAACATTCAGTACTTC
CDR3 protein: CASSWGENIQYF

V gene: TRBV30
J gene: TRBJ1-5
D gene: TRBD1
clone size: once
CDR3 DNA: TGTGCCTTCGAGGGACAGGGCCGGCCCCAGCATTTT
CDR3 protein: CAFEGQGRPQHF

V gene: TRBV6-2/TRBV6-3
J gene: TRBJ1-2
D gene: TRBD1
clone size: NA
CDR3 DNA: TGTGCCACCAGGACAGGGAATGGCTACACCTTC
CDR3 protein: CATRTGNGYTF

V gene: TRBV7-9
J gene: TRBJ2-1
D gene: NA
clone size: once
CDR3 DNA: TGTGCCAGCAGCGTAGATCAACTTGGCGGGTTGGGGTTCTTC
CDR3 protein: CASSVDQLGGLGFF

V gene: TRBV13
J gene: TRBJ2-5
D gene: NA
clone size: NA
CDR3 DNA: TGTGCCAGCAGCTTAGGCAAGGAGACCCAGTACTTC
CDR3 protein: CASSLGKETQYF

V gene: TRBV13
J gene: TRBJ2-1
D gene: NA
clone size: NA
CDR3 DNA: TGTGCCAGCAGCCCACGGGACCCCAGGGATGAGCAGTTCTTC
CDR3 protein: CASSPRDPRDEQFF

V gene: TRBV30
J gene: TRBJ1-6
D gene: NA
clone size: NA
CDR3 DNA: TGTGCCTGGAGTGACAGGAGCTCCTATAATTCACCCCTCCACTTT
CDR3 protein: CAWSDRSSYNSPLHF

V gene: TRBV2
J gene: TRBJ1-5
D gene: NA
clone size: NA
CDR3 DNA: TGTGCCAGCAGGCGAAAACAGGTTCAGCCCCAGCATTTT
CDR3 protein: CASRRKQVQPQHF

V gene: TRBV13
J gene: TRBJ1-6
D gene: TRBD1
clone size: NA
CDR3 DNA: TGTGCCAGCAGCTCACAGGGGACACCTAATTCACCCCTCCACTTT
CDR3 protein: CASSSQGTPNSPLHF

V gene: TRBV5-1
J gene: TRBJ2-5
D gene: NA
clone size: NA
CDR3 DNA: TGCGCCAGCAGCGGGATATCCCGTCAAGAGACCCAGTACTTC
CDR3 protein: CASSGISRQETQYF

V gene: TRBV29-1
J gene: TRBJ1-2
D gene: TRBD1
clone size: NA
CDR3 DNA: TGCAGCGTTCGGGGGGACAGGGGACTTATAGCCTATGGCTACACCTTC
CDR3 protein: CSVRGDRGLIAYGYTF